These 18 T cell receptor beta chains share one sample of origin, sequenced in a study of T cell responses to AZD1222 COVID-19 vaccine. Profiling relied on immunoSEQ multiplex PCR, and the TCRdb table lists in-frame clones only, not all of them. The sample contains about 120,000 clones, more than 75% of which appear only once. The starting material was peripheral blood, obtained 28 days after the second AZD1222 dose. Receptors were obtained from an adult who received the AZD1222 COVID-19 vaccine.

The CDR3 loop is CASSLRLLEAFF. The CDR3 DNA reads TGTGCCAGCAGTTTACGACTCCTTGAAGCTTTCTTT. This chain links TRBV12-3 or TRBV12-4 with TRBJ1-1, with D hard to call. CDR3 length: 12 residues. The ends were cut back, 2 bases at V and 7 bases at J, with 8 bases in the middle.

In this sample, this clone turned up once. The chain employs TRBV13 and TRBJ2-5; TRBD1 aligns across 9 bases. V was pared by 4 bases and J by 1 base, with 1 base of the junction left unmatched. CDR1 and CDR2 (germline): PRHDT, FYEKMQ (reference sequence). The CDR3 totals 14 residues. CDR3 amino acids: CASSYRGRQETQYF. The CDR3 DNA is TGTGCCAGCAGCTACAGGGGGCGCCAAGAGACCCAGTACTTC. The full variable domain, its missing parts supplied by reference TRBV13 and TRBJ2-5, is AAGVIQSPRHLIKEKRETATLKCYPIPRHDTVYWYQQGPGQDPQFLISFYEKMQSDKGSIPDRFSAQQFSDYHSELNMSSLELGDSALYFCASSYRGRQETQYFGPGTRLLVL.

The V call is TRBV5-1, the J call TRBJ2-1, with D perhaps matching TRBD2 (6 bases). V was trimmed by 4 bases and J by 4 bases, leaving 15 bases between them. Germline CDR1 and CDR2: SGHRS and YFSETQ. This CDR3 is built from 15 residues. The DNA of the CDR3 is TGCGCCAGCAGCCCTGTAGCGGAGCCTTACAATGAGCAGTTCTTC. It translates to CASSPVAEPYNEQFF.

The chain recombines TRBV6-5 with TRBJ1-2; 7 positions agree with TRBD1. J lost 2 bases, V lost 6 bases, and 3 bases had no gene match. CDR3 length: 13 residues. The V gene's germline CDR1 is MNHEY and CDR2 SVGAGI. The CDR3: CASSRDSNYGYTF. The DNA for the CDR3 is TGTGCCAGCAGCCGGGACAGCAACTATGGCTACACCTTC.

J is TRBJ2-7 and V is TRBV9, with 8 bases matching TRBD1. Germline trimming cut 3 bases from V and 0 bases from J; bases unmatched to any gene: 2. The CDR3 totals 14 residues. Germline V gene sequence: CDR1 SGDLS, CDR2 YYNGEE. The CDR3 coding sequence is TGTGCCAGCAGCGCGACAGGGGCCTCCTACGAGCAGTACTTC. It is translated as CASSATGASYEQYF.

The rearrangement joins TRBV6-5 to TRBJ2-5, with D possibly called TRBD1 or TRBD2 (6 bases each). The germline V and J ends were trimmed by 6 bases and 5 bases, with 16 bases remaining between them. The germline V gene has CDR1 MNHEY and CDR2 SVGAGI. The CDR3 has 14 amino acids. The CDR3 is CASRRGVRGETQYF. The CDR3 DNA is TGTGCCAGCAGGAGGGGGGTGAGGGGGGAGACCCAGTACTTC.

CDR3 loop: CASSPTYSYEQYF. The CDR3 coding sequence is TGTGCCAGCAGCCCAACGTACTCCTACGAGCAGTACTTC. The chain has TRBV7-9 and TRBJ2-7; D unresolved. Between the trimmed V and J ends, which lost 5 bases and 0 bases, there was a span of 8 bases. Germline CDR1 is SEHNR and CDR2 is FQNEAQ (reference sequence). This CDR3 spans 13 amino acids. The full variable domain, completed using reference TRBV7-9 and TRBJ2-7, is DTGVSQNPRHKITKRGQNVTFRCDPISEHNRLYWYRQTLGQGPEFLTYFQNEAQLEKSRLLSDRFSAERPKGSFSTLEIQRTEQGDSAMYLCASSPTYSYEQYFGPGTRLTVT.

The rearrangement joins TRBV7-3 to TRBJ2-1, with TRBD2 identical over 10 bases. Germline CDR1 and CDR2: SGHTA and FQGTGA. The CDR3 has 15 amino acids. The ends lost 5 bases at V and 2 bases at J; junction bases unmatched: 3. For the CDR3, the DNA is TGTGCCAGCAGCCAAGGACTAGCGGCCTACAATGAGCAGTTCTTC. This codes for CASSQGLAAYNEQFF.

The J gene is TRBJ2-1, the V gene TRBV11-2; weak D call: TRBD2 (6 bases). Per germline, CDR1 SGHAT and CDR2 FQNNGV. This CDR3 region has 13 residues. V was clipped by 5 bases and J by 11 bases, with 16 bases between them. CDR3 protein: CASSHEFGGKQFF. The CDR3 DNA is TGTGCCAGCAGCCACGAGTTCGGAGGGAAGCAGTTCTTC.

In its sample, this clone was seen once. Written as DNA, the CDR3 is TGTGCCAGCAGTGATACTCGGGGGGAAAAACTGTTTTTT. This translates into CASSDTRGEKLFF. The chain employs TRBV6-1 and TRBJ1-4; D may be TRBD1 (5 bases). V was shortened by 3 bases and J by 8 bases, with 10 bases between the two germline ends. The germline CDR1 and CDR2 sequences are MNHNS and SASEGT. The CDR3 length is 13 residues.

The chain has TRBV14 and TRBJ2-3; 10 bases align to TRBD2. CDR1 is SGHDN and CDR2 is FVKESK in the germline V gene. The length of the CDR3 is 16 residues. V lost 5 bases, J lost 7 bases, and 12 bases stayed unmatched. The CDR3 loop is CASSSLVAGGHHTQYF. CDR3 DNA: TGTGCCAGCAGCTCCCTGGTAGCGGGAGGCCACCATACGCAGTATTTT.

The chain recombines TRBV6-5 with TRBJ1-3; D gene unclear. The V end was cut by 5 bases, the J end by 0 bases, with 8 bases between. The CDR3 runs to 14 residues. From germline, CDR1 is MNHEY and CDR2 SVGAGI. The CDR3 sequence: CASSLTDSGNTIYF. The CDR3 coding sequence is TGTGCCAGCAGTCTTACAGACTCTGGAAACACCATATATTTT.

V usage is TRBV5-1 and J usage is TRBJ1-6, with a weak D call TRBD1 (5 bases). Trimming left V 0 bases short and J 8 bases short, with 12 bases between. The CDR3 loop spans 15 amino acids. Germline V gene data show CDR1 as SGHRS and CDR2 as YFSETQ. CDR3 sequence reads: CASSLDVQGHSPLHF. The CDR3 DNA is TGCGCCAGCAGCTTGGATGTCCAGGGTCATTCACCCCTCCACTTT.

The chain has TRBV27 and TRBJ2-1, with 10 bases fitting TRBD1. The V and J ends lost 6 bases and 2 bases, in that order; junction bases with no gene match: 1. This CDR3 is built from 14 residues. Per the germline V gene, CDR1 is MNHEY and CDR2 is SMNVEV (reference sequence). The CDR3 DNA is TGTGCCAGCAGGGACAGGGGGGCCTACAATGAGCAGTTCTTC. This codes for CASRDRGAYNEQFF.

The rearrangement uses TRBV5-8 and TRBJ2-6; D not resolved. The CDR3 is 17 residues long. V lost 1 base and J 0 bases, leaving 11 bases between the germline ends. Germline CDR1 and CDR2: SGHTS and YDEGEE. The CDR3 nucleotides read TGTGCCAGCAGCTTGTATGGCAGCATCTCTGGGGCCAACGTCCTGACTTTC. This gives the protein CASSLYGSISGANVLTF.

The chain carries TRBV30 and TRBJ2-7; D might be TRBD2 (5 bases). Trimming shortened V by 1 base and J by 11 bases, and 15 bases separated the two germline ends. CDR1 is GTSNPN, CDR2 SVGIG, per germline (reference sequence). There are 12 residues in the CDR3. Written as DNA, the CDR3 is TGTGCCTGGAGTGGAGCGGACGGGGTGGAGTACTTC. Protein product: CAWSGADGVEYF.

The chain has TRBV29-1 and TRBJ2-3; 8 bases line up with TRBD2. This CDR3 spans 11 amino acids. CDR1 is SQVTM, CDR2 ANQGSEA, per germline. Trimming took 7 bases from V and 11 from J; bases not matched to a gene: 8. Here the CDR3 reads CSARTSWGQYF. The CDR3 coding sequence is TGCAGCGCACGGACTAGCTGGGGGCAGTATTTT.

The count of this clone is one. The chain uses TRBV19 and TRBJ1-1, with D possibly matching TRBD1 (6 bases). V was pared by 6 bases and J by 1 base, with 21 bases between. Germline V gene lookup returns CDR1 LNHDA and CDR2 SQIVND (reference sequence). This CDR3 is built from 17 residues. CDR3 in DNA: TGTGCCAGTAGCCGATATCCTCCGGGGGCAGGGAACACTGAAGCTTTCTTT. Its translation: CASSRYPPGAGNTEAFF.